This T cell receptor (beta chain) was recorded in a study of blood T cell repertoires in COVID-19. As processed by the authors: Estimated nucleated cell counts came from reference gene primer amplification. TCRdb keeps only in-frame clones here, not all; method: immunoSEQ multiplex PCR. D and trimming were read from the DNA, whereas the V and J calls and clone size are those reported in that table. The sample gives roughly 260,000 clones, approximately 90% of which show up once; approximately 4% is in the top ten. The TCR sequence derives from a woman in her 40s with acute or convalescent COVID-19. Sequencing was done on a sample of peripheral blood.

The DNA for the CDR3 is TGTGCCAGCAGCGTAGCTCCGACAGGGGGCCCCTATGGCTACACCTTC. As protein: CASSVAPTGGPYGYTF. V and J are TRBV9 and TRBJ1-2, with 10 bases identical to TRBD1. V shed 0 bases and J 4 bases; nucleotides not matched to a gene: 6. Germline CDR1 SGDLS, CDR2 YYNGEE. The CDR3 has 16 residues.